This TCR beta chain is from a study of blood T cell repertoires in COVID-19. The overall study: Samples taken during acute and convalescent COVID-19 were collected in the United States, Italy and Spain. PBMCs, B-cell-depleted T cells, or T cells provided the cDNA or gDNA that made up the material.

Per the original data handling: From reference gene primer amplification, estimates of nucleated cell counts were derived. The assay was immunoSEQ multiplex PCR, and TCRdb's table has in-frame clones only and misses some. The DNA gave D and trimming, while V, J and clone size come from that table. Of 150,000 or so clones in the sample, roughly four fifths were seen once. V lost 5 bases to trimming and J lost 7 bases; unmatched junction nucleotides: 5. This CDR3 spans 13 amino acids. Germline V gene data show CDR1 as SGDLS and CDR2 as YYNGEE. The specimen was peripheral blood. The source is a woman aged 55-69 years with acute or convalescent COVID-19. The rearrangement uses TRBV9 and TRBJ1-2; 10 positions agree with TRBD1. This chain's CDR3 is CASSLTGGIGYTF. As DNA, the CDR3 is TGTGCCAGCAGTCTGACAGGGGGCATTGGCTACACCTTC.